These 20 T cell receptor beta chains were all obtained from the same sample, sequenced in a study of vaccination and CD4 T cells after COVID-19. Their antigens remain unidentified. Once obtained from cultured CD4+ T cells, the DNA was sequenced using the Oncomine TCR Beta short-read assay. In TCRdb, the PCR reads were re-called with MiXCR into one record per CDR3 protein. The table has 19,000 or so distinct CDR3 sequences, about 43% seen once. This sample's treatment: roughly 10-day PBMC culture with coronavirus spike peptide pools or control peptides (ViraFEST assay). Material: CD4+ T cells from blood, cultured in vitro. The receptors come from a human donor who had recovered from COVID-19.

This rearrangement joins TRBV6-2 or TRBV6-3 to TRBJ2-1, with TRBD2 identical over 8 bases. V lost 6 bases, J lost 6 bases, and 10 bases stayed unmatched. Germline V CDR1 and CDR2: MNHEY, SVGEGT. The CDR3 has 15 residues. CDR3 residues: CASSHEIAGSNEQFF. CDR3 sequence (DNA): TGTGCCAGCAGCCATGAGATAGCGGGATCCAATGAGCAGTTCTTC.

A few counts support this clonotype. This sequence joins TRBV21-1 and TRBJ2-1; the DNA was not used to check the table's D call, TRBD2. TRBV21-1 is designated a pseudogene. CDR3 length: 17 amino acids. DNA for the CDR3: TGTGCCAGCAGCAAAGAGATTATTAGGACTCTCTACAATGAGCAGTTCTTC. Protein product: CASSKEIIRTLYNEQFF.

Here the CDR3 reads CAQTLGGRAYEQYF. The CDR3 DNA sequence: TGTGCCCAGACCTTAGGGGGGAGGGCGTACGAGCAGTACTTC. The V and J genes are TRBV30 and TRBJ2-7; D is perhaps TRBD2 (7 bases). V was shortened by 8 bases and J by 4 bases, with 21 bases between the two germline ends. The germline V gene encodes CDR1 GTSNPN and CDR2 SVGIG (reference sequence). The CDR3 length is 14 residues.

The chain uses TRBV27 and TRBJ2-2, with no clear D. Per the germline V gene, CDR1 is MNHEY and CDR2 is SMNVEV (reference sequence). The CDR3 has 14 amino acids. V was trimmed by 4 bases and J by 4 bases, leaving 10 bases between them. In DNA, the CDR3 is TGTGCCAGCAGTTCCCCTCGTGGCACCGGGGAGCTGTTTTTT. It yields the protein CASSSPRGTGELFF.

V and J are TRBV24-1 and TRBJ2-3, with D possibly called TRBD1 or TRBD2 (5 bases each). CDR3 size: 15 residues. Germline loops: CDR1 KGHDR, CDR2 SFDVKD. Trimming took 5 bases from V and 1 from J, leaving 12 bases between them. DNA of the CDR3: TGTGCCACCAGTGGGAGCCCGGGGCGCACAGATACGCAGTATTTT. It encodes CATSGSPGRTDTQYF.

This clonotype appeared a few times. The DNA for the CDR3 is TGTGCCAGCAGTGAAGCCTTCGGACTAGCGACAGAGACCCAGTACTTC. This encodes CASSEAFGLATETQYF. The chain joins TRBV6-1 to TRBJ2-5; 9 bases align to TRBD2. The CDR3 totals 16 residues. Germline CDR1 is MNHNS and CDR2 is SASEGT. Unmatched junction bases numbered 6, after V lost 0 bases and J lost 4 bases.

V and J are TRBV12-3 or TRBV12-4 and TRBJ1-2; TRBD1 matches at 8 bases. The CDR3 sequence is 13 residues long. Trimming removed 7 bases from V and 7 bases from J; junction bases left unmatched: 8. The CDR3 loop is CASKGTGLGGYTF. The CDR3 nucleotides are TGTGCCAGCAAGGGGACAGGTTTAGGTGGCTACACCTTC.

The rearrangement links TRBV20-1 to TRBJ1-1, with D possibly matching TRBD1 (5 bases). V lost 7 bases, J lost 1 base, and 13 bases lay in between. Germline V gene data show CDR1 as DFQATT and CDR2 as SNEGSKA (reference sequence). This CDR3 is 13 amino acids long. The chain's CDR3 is CSVSPRANTEAFF. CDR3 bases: TGCAGTGTCAGCCCCAGGGCGAACACTGAAGCTTTCTTT.

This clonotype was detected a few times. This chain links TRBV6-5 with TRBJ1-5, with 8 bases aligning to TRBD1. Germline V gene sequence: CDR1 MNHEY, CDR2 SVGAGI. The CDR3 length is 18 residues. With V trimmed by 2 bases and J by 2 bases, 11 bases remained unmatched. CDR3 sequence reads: CASSYRVSGGRGNQPQHF. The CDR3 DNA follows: TGTGCCAGCAGTTACAGGGTCTCAGGGGGCAGGGGCAATCAGCCCCAGCATTTT.

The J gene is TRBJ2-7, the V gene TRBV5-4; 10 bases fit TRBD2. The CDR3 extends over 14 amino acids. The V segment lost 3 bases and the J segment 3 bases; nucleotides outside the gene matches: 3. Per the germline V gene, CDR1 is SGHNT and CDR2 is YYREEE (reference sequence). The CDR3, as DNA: TGTGCCAGCAGCTCTAGCGGGAGCGTCTACGAGCAGTACTTC. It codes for CASSSSGSVYEQYF.

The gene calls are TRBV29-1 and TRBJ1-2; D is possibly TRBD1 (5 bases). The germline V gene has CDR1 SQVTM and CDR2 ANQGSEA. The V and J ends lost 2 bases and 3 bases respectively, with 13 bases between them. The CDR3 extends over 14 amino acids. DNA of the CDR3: TGCAGCGTTGAAAGGAGGGGCGGTGACTATGGCTACACCTTC. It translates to CSVERRGGDYGYTF. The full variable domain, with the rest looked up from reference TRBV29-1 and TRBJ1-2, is SAVISQKPSRDICQRGTSLTIQCQVDSQVTMMFWYRQQPGQSLTLIATANQGSEATYESGFVIDKFPISRPNLTFSTLTVSNMSPEDSSIYLCSVERRGGDYGYTFGSGTRLTVV.

CDR3 sequence: CASREYLYGYTF. The CDR3 bases are TGTGCCAGCAGGGAGTATTTGTATGGCTACACCTTC. The chain uses TRBV2 and TRBJ1-2; D gene uncertain. V shed 6 bases and J shed 5 bases, with 10 bases lying between them. The CDR3 length is 12 residues. Germline V gene data show CDR1 as SNHLY and CDR2 as FYNNEI.

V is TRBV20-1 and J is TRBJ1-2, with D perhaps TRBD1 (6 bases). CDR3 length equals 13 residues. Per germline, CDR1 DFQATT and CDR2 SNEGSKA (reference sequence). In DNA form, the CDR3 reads TGCAGGGGGCACGACAGGCGAAACTCGGGCTACACCTTC. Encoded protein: CRGHDRRNSGYTF.

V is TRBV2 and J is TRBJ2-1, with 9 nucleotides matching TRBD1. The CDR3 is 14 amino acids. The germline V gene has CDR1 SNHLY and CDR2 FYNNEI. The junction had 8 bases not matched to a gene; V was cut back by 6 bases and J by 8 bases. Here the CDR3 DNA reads TGTGCCAGCAGAAAGGGACAGGGTAACCATGAGCAGTTCTTC. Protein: CASRKGQGNHEQFF.

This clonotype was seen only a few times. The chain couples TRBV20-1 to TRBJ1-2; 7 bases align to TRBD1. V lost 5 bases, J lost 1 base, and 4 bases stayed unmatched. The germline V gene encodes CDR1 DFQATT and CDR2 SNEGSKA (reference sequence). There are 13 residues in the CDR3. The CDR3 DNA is TGCAGTGCTCCGGACAGGCGTAACTATGGCTACACCTTC. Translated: CSAPDRRNYGYTF.

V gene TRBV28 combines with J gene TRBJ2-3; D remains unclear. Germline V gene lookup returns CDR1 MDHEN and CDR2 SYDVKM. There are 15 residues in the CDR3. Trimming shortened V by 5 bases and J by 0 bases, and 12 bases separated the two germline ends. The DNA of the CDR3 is TGTGCCAGCAGTGTCGAGTGGGCCAGCACAGATACGCAGTATTTT. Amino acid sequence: CASSVEWASTDTQYF. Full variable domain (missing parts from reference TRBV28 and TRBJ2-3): DVKVTQSSRYLVKRTGEKVFLECVQDMDHENMFWYRQDPGLGLRLIYFSYDVKMKEKGDIPEGYSVSREKKERFSLILESASTNQTSMYLCASSVEWASTDTQYFGPGTRLTVL.

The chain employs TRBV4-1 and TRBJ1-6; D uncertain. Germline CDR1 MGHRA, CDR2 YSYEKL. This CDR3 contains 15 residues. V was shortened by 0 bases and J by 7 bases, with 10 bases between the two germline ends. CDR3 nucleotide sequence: TGCGCCAGCAGCCAAGATGGGTTGTTCAATTCACCCCTCCACTTT. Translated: CASSQDGLFNSPLHF.

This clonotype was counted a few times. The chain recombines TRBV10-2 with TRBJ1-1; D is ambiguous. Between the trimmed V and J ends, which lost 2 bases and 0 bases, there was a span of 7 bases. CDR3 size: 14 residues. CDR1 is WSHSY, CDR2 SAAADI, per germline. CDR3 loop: CASSEVRLNTEAFF. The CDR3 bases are TGCGCCAGCAGTGAGGTTCGTCTGAACACTGAAGCTTTCTTT.

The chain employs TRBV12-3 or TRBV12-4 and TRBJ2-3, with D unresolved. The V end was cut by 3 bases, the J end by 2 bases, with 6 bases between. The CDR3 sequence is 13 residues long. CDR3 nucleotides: TGTGCCAGCAGTTTGGATTCCACAGATACGCAGTATTTT. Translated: CASSLDSTDTQYF.

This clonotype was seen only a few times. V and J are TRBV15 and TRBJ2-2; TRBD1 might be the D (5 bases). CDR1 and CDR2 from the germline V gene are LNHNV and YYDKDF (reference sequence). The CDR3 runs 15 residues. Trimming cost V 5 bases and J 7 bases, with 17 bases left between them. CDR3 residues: CATSVRIGQGGELFF. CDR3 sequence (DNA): TGTGCCACCAGCGTTCGTATAGGGCAGGGCGGGGAGCTGTTTTTT.